This is a list of T cell receptor beta chains from one sample in a study of T cells in Graves' hyperthyroidism and ophthalmopathy. Via MiXCR, TCRdb re-called the multiplex PCR reads, giving one row per CDR3 protein. This table holds about 640,000 distinct CDR3 sequences, about a fifth found once. Sequencing was carried out using blood. These receptors were taken from a man aged 30 to 45 with Graves' ophthalmopathy. Each CDR3 is given with its conserved first and last residue. D genes are given only for firm matches. Clone sizes are given selectively: once, few, many, or a class where the clone is expanded.

d_call: TRBD1; clone_size: NA; j_call: TRBJ1-5; v_call: TRBV20-1; cdr3_aa: CSAPTGGFSQPQHF; cdr3_nt: TGCAGTGCACCTACAGGGGGCTTTAGTCAGCCCCAGCATTTT
d_call: NA; clone_size: NA; j_call: TRBJ2-3; v_call: TRBV9; cdr3_aa: CASSSSGVDTQYF; cdr3_nt: TGTGCCAGCAGCAGTAGTGGGGTCGATACGCAGTATTTT
d_call: NA; clone_size: many; j_call: TRBJ2-7; v_call: TRBV6-1; cdr3_aa: CASSEGIVRYQLAYEQYF; cdr3_nt: TGTGCCAGCAGTGAAGGAATAGTTCGGTACCAATTGGCCTACGAGCAGTACTTC
d_call: NA; clone_size: many; j_call: TRBJ2-3; v_call: TRBV20-1; cdr3_aa: CSAAKWGTDTQYF; cdr3_nt: TGCAGTGCAGCTAAATGGGGCACAGATACGCAGTATTTT
d_call: NA; clone_size: NA; j_call: TRBJ2-6; v_call: TRBV3-1; cdr3_aa: CASSQYRGALSGANVLTF; cdr3_nt: TGTGCCAGCAGCCAATACCGGGGGGCCCTCTCTGGGGCCAACGTCCTGACTTTC
d_call: NA; clone_size: many; j_call: TRBJ2-7; v_call: TRBV7-9; cdr3_aa: CASSPGPHDRGSAGGRLREQYF; cdr3_nt: TGTGCCAGCAGCCCTGGTCCCCATGACAGGGGATCAGCGGGAGGTCGCCTACGCGAGCAGTACTTC
d_call: NA; clone_size: few; j_call: TRBJ2-1; v_call: TRBV18; cdr3_aa: CASSPTHEQFF; cdr3_nt: TGTGCCAGCTCACCAACCCATGAGCAGTTCTTC
d_call: NA; clone_size: few; j_call: TRBJ1-2; v_call: TRBV29-1; cdr3_aa: CSVEEGTVSGYTF; cdr3_nt: TGCAGCGTTGAAGAAGGGACGGTCTCCGGCTACACCTTC
d_call: NA; clone_size: NA; j_call: TRBJ2-1; v_call: TRBV5-1; cdr3_aa: CASSLAGVGSGEQFF; cdr3_nt: TGCGCCAGCAGCTTGGCGGGAGTGGGCTCTGGTGAGCAGTTCTTC
d_call: TRBD1; clone_size: few; j_call: TRBJ1-4; v_call: TRBV6-1; cdr3_aa: CASRGTGGEKLFF; cdr3_nt: TGTGCCAGCAGGGGGACAGGGGGCGAAAAACTGTTTTTT
d_call: NA; clone_size: few; j_call: TRBJ1-2; v_call: TRBV7-9; cdr3_aa: CASSLTGRGDGYTF; cdr3_nt: TGTGCCAGCAGCTTAACAGGGCGCGGGGATGGCTACACCTTC
d_call: TRBD2; clone_size: few; j_call: TRBJ2-1; v_call: TRBV7-9; cdr3_aa: CASSLEAGVPNEQFF; cdr3_nt: TGTGCCAGCAGCTTAGAAGCGGGAGTCCCCAATGAGCAGTTCTTC
d_call: NA; clone_size: NA; j_call: TRBJ2-1; v_call: TRBV28; cdr3_aa: CASTWINNEQFF; cdr3_nt: TGTGCCAGCACCTGGATTAACAATGAGCAGTTCTTC
d_call: TRBD2; clone_size: few; j_call: TRBJ2-2; v_call: TRBV10-2; cdr3_aa: CATREGNTGELFF; cdr3_nt: TGCGCCACCCGGGAGGGAAACACCGGGGAGCTGTTTTTT
d_call: NA; clone_size: NA; j_call: TRBJ1-3; v_call: TRBV20-1; cdr3_aa: CSARAPPGNTIYF; cdr3_nt: TGCAGTGCTAGGGCCCCACCTGGAAACACCATATATTTT
d_call: TRBD2; clone_size: few; j_call: TRBJ2-3; v_call: TRBV11-3; cdr3_aa: CASSLATQGTNARSTDTQYF; cdr3_nt: TGTGCCAGCAGCTTAGCCACACAAGGGACTAACGCCCGAAGCACAGATACGCAGTATTTT
d_call: TRBD1; clone_size: NA; j_call: TRBJ2-3; v_call: TRBV5-1; cdr3_aa: CASSIPGTGGGTDTQYF; cdr3_nt: TGCGCCAGCAGCATACCAGGAACAGGGGGAGGCACAGATACGCAGTATTTT
d_call: TRBD2; clone_size: few; j_call: TRBJ2-6; v_call: TRBV5-1; cdr3_aa: CASSSRPIAGSSGANVLTF; cdr3_nt: TGCGCCAGCAGCTCCCGTCCGATAGCGGGCTCCTCTGGGGCCAACGTCCTGACTTTC
d_call: NA; clone_size: few; j_call: TRBJ1-2; v_call: TRBV20-1; cdr3_aa: CSARGHSYGYTF; cdr3_nt: TGCAGTGCTAGAGGTCACAGCTATGGCTACACCTTC
d_call: NA; clone_size: many; j_call: TRBJ2-1; v_call: TRBV18; cdr3_aa: CASSAGAAYNEQFF; cdr3_nt: TGTGCCAGCTCAGCCGGCGCGGCCTACAATGAGCAGTTCTTC
d_call: NA; clone_size: NA; j_call: TRBJ2-7; v_call: TRBV6-5; cdr3_aa: CASSSPRDKSSYEQYF; cdr3_nt: TGTGCCAGCAGTTCCCCCCGGGACAAGAGCTCCTACGAGCAGTACTTC
d_call: TRBD2; clone_size: NA; j_call: TRBJ2-3; v_call: TRBV5-6; cdr3_aa: CAGGVYGTDTQYF; cdr3_nt: TGTGCCGGGGGGGTCTATGGCACAGATACGCAGTATTTT
d_call: NA; clone_size: NA; j_call: TRBJ1-4; v_call: TRBV14; cdr3_aa: CASSQGTAEKLFF; cdr3_nt: TGTGCCAGCAGCCAAGGGACGGCCGAAAAACTGTTTTTT
d_call: NA; clone_size: many; j_call: TRBJ2-3; v_call: TRBV2; cdr3_aa: CASSEAADTQYF; cdr3_nt: TGTGCCAGCAGTGAAGCCGCAGATACGCAGTATTTT
d_call: TRBD2; clone_size: many; j_call: TRBJ2-3; v_call: TRBV28; cdr3_aa: CASSLYLTSGSDTDTQYF; cdr3_nt: TGTGCCAGCAGTTTATACCTGACTAGCGGGAGCGACACAGATACGCAGTATTTT
d_call: NA; clone_size: many; j_call: TRBJ2-1; v_call: TRBV2; cdr3_aa: CASNAGSSYNEQFF; cdr3_nt: TGTGCCAGCAACGCGGGGAGCTCCTACAATGAGCAGTTCTTC
d_call: NA; clone_size: NA; j_call: TRBJ2-1; v_call: TRBV4-3; cdr3_aa: CASSQDSRPSSYNEQFF; cdr3_nt: TGCGCCAGCAGCCAAGATAGTCGGCCTAGCTCCTACAATGAGCAGTTCTTC
d_call: TRBD2; clone_size: NA; j_call: TRBJ2-1; v_call: TRBV12-3/TRBV12-4; cdr3_aa: CASSFRLAGGEEQFF; cdr3_nt: TGTGCCAGCAGTTTCCGACTAGCGGGAGGAGAGGAGCAGTTCTTC
d_call: TRBD2; clone_size: NA; j_call: TRBJ2-1; v_call: TRBV4-2; cdr3_aa: CASSQDRVAGGPNEQFF; cdr3_nt: TGTGCCAGCAGCCAAGATCGGGTCGCGGGAGGGCCGAATGAGCAGTTCTTC
d_call: NA; clone_size: few; j_call: TRBJ2-2; v_call: TRBV28; cdr3_aa: CASSPRTDTGELFF; cdr3_nt: TGTGCCAGCAGTCCCCGGACGGACACCGGGGAGCTGTTTTTT
d_call: TRBD2; clone_size: many; j_call: TRBJ2-1; v_call: TRBV28; cdr3_aa: CASSLLAGSYNEQFF; cdr3_nt: TGTGCCAGCAGTTTGTTAGCGGGCTCCTACAATGAGCAGTTCTTC
d_call: NA; clone_size: many; j_call: TRBJ1-4; v_call: TRBV7-3; cdr3_aa: CASSLNAGEKLFF; cdr3_nt: TGTGCCAGCAGCTTAAACGCGGGGGAAAAACTGTTTTTT
d_call: TRBD2; clone_size: NA; j_call: TRBJ2-1; v_call: TRBV7-9; cdr3_aa: CASSLAGSWVEQFF; cdr3_nt: TGTGCCAGCAGCCTAGCGGGCTCCTGGGTAGAGCAGTTCTTC
d_call: TRBD1; clone_size: few; j_call: TRBJ2-5; v_call: TRBV7-9; cdr3_aa: CASSSKSQGLSQETQYF; cdr3_nt: TGTGCCAGCAGCTCGAAGTCACAGGGGTTGAGCCAAGAGACCCAGTACTTC
d_call: NA; clone_size: many; j_call: TRBJ1-3; v_call: TRBV3-1; cdr3_aa: CASSQEAGAGNTIYF; cdr3_nt: TGTGCCAGCAGCCAAGAAGCAGGGGCTGGAAACACCATATATTTT
d_call: TRBD1; clone_size: NA; j_call: TRBJ2-1; v_call: TRBV9; cdr3_aa: CASSSSGQGSYNEQFF; cdr3_nt: TGTGCCAGCAGCTCATCTGGACAGGGTTCCTACAATGAGCAGTTCTTC
d_call: NA; clone_size: few; j_call: TRBJ2-5; v_call: TRBV4-2; cdr3_aa: CASSGVGGTAGTQYF; cdr3_nt: TGTGCCAGCAGCGGAGTGGGGGGAACCGCGGGGACCCAGTACTTC
d_call: NA; clone_size: NA; j_call: TRBJ2-6; v_call: TRBV19; cdr3_aa: CASSNGQMTGANVLTF; cdr3_nt: TGTGCCAGTAGTAACGGACAGATGACTGGGGCCAACGTCCTGACTTTC
d_call: TRBD1; clone_size: many; j_call: TRBJ2-5; v_call: TRBV2; cdr3_aa: CASSADRYQETQYF; cdr3_nt: TGTGCCAGCAGTGCGGACAGGTACCAAGAGACCCAGTACTTC
d_call: TRBD1; clone_size: many; j_call: TRBJ1-4; v_call: TRBV28; cdr3_aa: CASSWRDRRNEKLFF; cdr3_nt: TGTGCCAGCAGTTGGAGGGACAGACGTAATGAAAAACTGTTTTTT
d_call: NA; clone_size: NA; j_call: TRBJ2-1; v_call: TRBV11-3; cdr3_aa: CASSSSFHNEQLF; cdr3_nt: TGTGCCAGCAGTTCTAGTTTTCACAATGAGCAGCTCTTC
d_call: NA; clone_size: few; j_call: TRBJ2-2; v_call: TRBV5-6; cdr3_aa: CANSPLTEMNTGELFF; cdr3_nt: TGTGCCAACAGCCCGCTAACAGAGATGAACACCGGGGAGCTGTTTTTT
d_call: NA; clone_size: many; j_call: TRBJ1-5; v_call: TRBV20-1; cdr3_aa: CSTGSGGNQPQHF; cdr3_nt: TGCAGTACAGGGTCGGGAGGCAATCAGCCCCAGCATTTT
d_call: TRBD1; clone_size: many; j_call: TRBJ2-5; v_call: TRBV20-1; cdr3_aa: CSARGWQGAQLEYF; cdr3_nt: TGCAGTGCTAGAGGGTGGCAGGGGGCCCAATTGGAATACTTC
d_call: NA; clone_size: NA; j_call: TRBJ2-1; v_call: TRBV3-1; cdr3_aa: CASSQGADPSYNEQFF; cdr3_nt: TGTGCCAGCAGCCAAGGTGCGGACCCATCCTACAATGAGCAGTTCTTC
d_call: TRBD2; clone_size: NA; j_call: TRBJ2-1; v_call: TRBV12-3/TRBV12-4; cdr3_aa: CASSGPFREGFHEQFF; cdr3_nt: TGTGCCAGCAGTGGACCTTTTCGGGAGGGTTTCCATGAGCAGTTCTTC
d_call: NA; clone_size: few; j_call: TRBJ2-1; v_call: TRBV6-1; cdr3_aa: CASSERVGLHNEQFF; cdr3_nt: TGTGCCAGCAGTGAAAGGGTCGGACTGCACAATGAGCAGTTCTTC
d_call: TRBD2; clone_size: NA; j_call: TRBJ2-3; v_call: TRBV20-1; cdr3_aa: CSARGAGTSGSDTQYF; cdr3_nt: TGCAGTGCTAGAGGCGCCGGGACTAGCGGGAGTGATACGCAGTATTTT
d_call: NA; clone_size: many; j_call: TRBJ1-1; v_call: TRBV14; cdr3_aa: CASSALRMNTEAFF; cdr3_nt: TGTGCCAGCAGCGCTCTGCGGATGAACACTGAAGCTTTCTTT
d_call: NA; clone_size: NA; j_call: TRBJ2-1; v_call: TRBV6-2/TRBV6-3; cdr3_aa: CASRGSGSGLGEQFF; cdr3_nt: TGTGCCAGCAGAGGTAGCGGAAGCGGCCTAGGTGAGCAGTTCTTC
d_call: TRBD1; clone_size: NA; j_call: TRBJ1-2; v_call: TRBV7-9; cdr3_aa: CASSPQGASGYTF; cdr3_nt: TGTGCCAGCAGCCCGCAGGGGGCGAGTGGCTACACCTTC